The sequence of this TCR beta chain was determined in a study of response to subunit inactivated influenza vaccine. Study conclusions and caveats: New T cells are recruited in small numbers by each seasonal influenza vaccination, according to the authors' suggestion.

For this clonotype: Its matching antigen is unknown.

The CDR3 runs to 18 residues. With 2 bases clipped from V and 1 base from J, the junction kept 9 bases outside the gene matches. The V gene's germline CDR1 is DFQATT and CDR2 SNEGSKA (reference sequence). TCRdb re-analysed the RT-PCR reads in MiXCR, keeping a single row per CDR3 protein. The table has 450,000 to 600,000 distinct CDR3 sequences, approximately 7.7% seen once. The chain recombines TRBV20-1 with TRBJ2-6, with 9 bases matching TRBD1. Sequencing was performed on PBMCs from blood, taken roughly 24 months after vaccination. The TCR sequence derives from a man between 50 and 75 years old who received an inactivated influenza vaccine. The CDR3 loop is CSARKSGQGYSGANVLTF. The CDR3 DNA reads TGCAGTGCTAGAAAATCGGGACAGGGTTATTCTGGGGCCAACGTCCTGACTTTC.